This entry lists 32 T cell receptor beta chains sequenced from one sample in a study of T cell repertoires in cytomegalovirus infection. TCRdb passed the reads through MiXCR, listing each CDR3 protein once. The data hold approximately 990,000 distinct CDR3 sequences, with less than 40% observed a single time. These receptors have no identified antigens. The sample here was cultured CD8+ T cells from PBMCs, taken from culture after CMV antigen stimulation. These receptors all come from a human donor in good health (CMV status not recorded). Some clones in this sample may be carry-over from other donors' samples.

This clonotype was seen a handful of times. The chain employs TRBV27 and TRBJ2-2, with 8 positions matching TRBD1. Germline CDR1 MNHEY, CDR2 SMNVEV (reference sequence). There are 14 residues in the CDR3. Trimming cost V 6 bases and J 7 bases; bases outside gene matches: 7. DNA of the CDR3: TGTGCCAGCAGCTGGACAGGGTTTGGCGGGGAGCTGTTTTTT. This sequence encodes CASSWTGFGGELFF.

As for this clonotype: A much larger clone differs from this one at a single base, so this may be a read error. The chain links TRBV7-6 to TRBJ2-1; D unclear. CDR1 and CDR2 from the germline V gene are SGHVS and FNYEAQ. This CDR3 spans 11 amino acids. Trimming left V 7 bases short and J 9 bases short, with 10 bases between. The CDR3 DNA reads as TGTGCCAGCAACATGACGATTGAGCAGTTCTTC. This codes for CASNMTIEQFF.

CDR3 bases: TGTGCCAGCACACTAGGATCCGGGACAGGACGTGTCTATGGCTACACCTTC. Amino acid sequence: CASTLGSGTGRVYGYTF. The chain links TRBV12-3 or TRBV12-4 to TRBJ1-2; 8 bases agree with TRBD1. The CDR3 is 17 residues long. Trimming took 7 bases from V and 4 from J; bases not matched to a gene: 17.

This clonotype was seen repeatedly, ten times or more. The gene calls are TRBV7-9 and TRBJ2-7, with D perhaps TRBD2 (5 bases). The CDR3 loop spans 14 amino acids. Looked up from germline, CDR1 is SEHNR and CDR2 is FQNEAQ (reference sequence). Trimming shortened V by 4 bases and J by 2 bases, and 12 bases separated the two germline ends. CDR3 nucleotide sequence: TGTGCCAGCAGCTCCGTGGGGAGCGCCTACGAGCAGTACTTC. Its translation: CASSSVGSAYEQYF.

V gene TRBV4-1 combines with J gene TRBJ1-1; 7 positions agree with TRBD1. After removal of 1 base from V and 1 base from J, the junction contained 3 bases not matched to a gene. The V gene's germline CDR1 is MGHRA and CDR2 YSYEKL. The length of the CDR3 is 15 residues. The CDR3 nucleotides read TGCGCCAGCAGCCAAGGACAGGGTTCGAACACTGAAGCTTTCTTT. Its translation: CASSQGQGSNTEAFF.

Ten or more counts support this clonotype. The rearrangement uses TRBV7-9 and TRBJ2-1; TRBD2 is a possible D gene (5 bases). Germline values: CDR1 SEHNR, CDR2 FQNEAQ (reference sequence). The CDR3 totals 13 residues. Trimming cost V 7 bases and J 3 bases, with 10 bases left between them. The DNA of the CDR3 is TGTGCCAGCACCCCTCGGGGCTACAATGAGCAGTTCTTC. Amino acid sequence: CASTPRGYNEQFF. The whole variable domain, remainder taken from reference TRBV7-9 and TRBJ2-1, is DTGVSQNPRHKITKRGQNVTFRCDPISEHNRLYWYRQTLGQGPEFLTYFQNEAQLEKSRLLSDRFSAERPKGSFSTLEIQRTEQGDSAMYLCASTPRGYNEQFFGPGTRLTVL.

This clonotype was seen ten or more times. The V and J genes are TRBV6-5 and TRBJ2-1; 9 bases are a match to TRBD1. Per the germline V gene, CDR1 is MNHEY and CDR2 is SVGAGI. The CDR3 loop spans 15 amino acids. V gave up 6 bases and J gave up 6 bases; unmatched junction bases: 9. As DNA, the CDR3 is TGTGCCAGCAGGGACCGGGACAGGGTAATCAATGAGCAGTTCTTC. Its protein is CASRDRDRVINEQFF.

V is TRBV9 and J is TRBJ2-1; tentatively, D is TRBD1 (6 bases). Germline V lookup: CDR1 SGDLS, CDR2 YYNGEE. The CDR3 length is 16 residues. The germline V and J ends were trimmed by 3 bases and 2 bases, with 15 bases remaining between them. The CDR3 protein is CASSAPSGDPYNEQFF. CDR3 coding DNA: TGTGCCAGCAGCGCCCCCTCAGGGGACCCCTACAATGAGCAGTTCTTC.

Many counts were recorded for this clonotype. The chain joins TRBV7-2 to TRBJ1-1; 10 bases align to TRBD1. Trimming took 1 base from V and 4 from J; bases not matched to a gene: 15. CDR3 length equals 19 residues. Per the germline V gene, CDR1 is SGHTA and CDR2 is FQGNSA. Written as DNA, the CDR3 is TGTGCCAGCAGCTTAGGGGGGACAGGGGTAGTTTGGCCGGGCACTGAAGCTTTCTTT. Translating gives CASSLGGTGVVWPGTEAFF. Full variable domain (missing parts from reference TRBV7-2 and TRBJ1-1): GAGVSQSPSNKVTEKGKDVELRCDPISGHTALYWYRQSLGQGLEFLIYFQGNSAPDKSGLPSDRFSAERTGGSVSTLTIQRTQQEDSAVYLCASSLGGTGVVWPGTEAFFGQGTRLTVV.

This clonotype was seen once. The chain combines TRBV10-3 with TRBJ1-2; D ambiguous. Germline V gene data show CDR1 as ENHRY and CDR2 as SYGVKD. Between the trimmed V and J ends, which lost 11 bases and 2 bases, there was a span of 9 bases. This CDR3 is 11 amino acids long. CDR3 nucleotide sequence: TGTGCCGGAGGGTGGAACTATGGCTACACCTTC. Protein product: CAGGWNYGYTF.

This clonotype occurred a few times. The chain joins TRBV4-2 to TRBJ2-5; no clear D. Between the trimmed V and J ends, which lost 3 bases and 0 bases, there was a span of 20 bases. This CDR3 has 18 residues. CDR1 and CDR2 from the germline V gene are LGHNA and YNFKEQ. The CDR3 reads CASSQLFRVGSNQETQYF. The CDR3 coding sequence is TGTGCCAGCAGCCAGCTATTCCGAGTGGGTTCAAACCAAGAGACCCAGTACTTC.

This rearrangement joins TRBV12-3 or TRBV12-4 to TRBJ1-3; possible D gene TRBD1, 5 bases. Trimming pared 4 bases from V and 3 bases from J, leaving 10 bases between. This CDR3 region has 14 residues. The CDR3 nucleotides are TGTGCCAGCAGTTACGGGGGTGGTGGAAACACCATATATTTT. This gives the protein CASSYGGGGNTIYF.

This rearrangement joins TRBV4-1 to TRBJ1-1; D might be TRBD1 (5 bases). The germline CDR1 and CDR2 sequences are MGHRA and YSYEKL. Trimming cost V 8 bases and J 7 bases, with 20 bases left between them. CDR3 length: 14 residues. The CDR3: CASGSGTGISEAFF. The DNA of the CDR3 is TGCGCCAGCGGCTCAGGGACCGGGATCAGTGAAGCTTTCTTT.

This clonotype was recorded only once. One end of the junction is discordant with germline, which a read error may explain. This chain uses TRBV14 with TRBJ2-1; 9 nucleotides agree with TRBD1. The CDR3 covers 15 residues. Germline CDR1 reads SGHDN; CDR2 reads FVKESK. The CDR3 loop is CASSQWRGQGNGQFF. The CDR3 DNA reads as TGTGCCAGCAGCCAATGGAGGGGACAGGGTAATGGGCAGTTCTTC. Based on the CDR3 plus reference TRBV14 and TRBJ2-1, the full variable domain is EAGVTQFPSHSVIEKGQTVTLRCDPISGHDNLYWYRRVMGKEIKFLLHFVKESKQDESGMPNNRFLAERTGGTYSTLKVQPAELEDSGVYFCASSQWRGQGNGQFFGPGTRLTVL.

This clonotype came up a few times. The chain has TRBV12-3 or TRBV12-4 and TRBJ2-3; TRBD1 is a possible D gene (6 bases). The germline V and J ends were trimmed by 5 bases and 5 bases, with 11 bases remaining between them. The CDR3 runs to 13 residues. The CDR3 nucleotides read TGTGCCAGCAGTGACAGGTTGCTAGATACGCAGTATTTT. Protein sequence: CASSDRLLDTQYF.

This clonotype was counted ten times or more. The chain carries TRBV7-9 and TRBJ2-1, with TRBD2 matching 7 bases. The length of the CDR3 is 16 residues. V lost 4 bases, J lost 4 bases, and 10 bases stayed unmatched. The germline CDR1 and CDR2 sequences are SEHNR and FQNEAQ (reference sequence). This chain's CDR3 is CASSSPGGSPYNEQFF. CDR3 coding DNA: TGTGCCAGCAGCTCTCCCGGGGGGAGCCCTTACAATGAGCAGTTCTTC.

CDR3 in DNA: TGTGCCAGCAGCGTAGGTGGGGCAACTAATGAAAAACTGTTTTTT. This encodes CASSVGGATNEKLFF. The chain carries TRBV9 and TRBJ1-4; D unclear. The V gene lost 0 bases and the J gene lost 0 bases, with 6 bases spanning the gap. CDR1 and CDR2 from the germline V gene are SGDLS and YYNGEE. The CDR3 has 15 residues.

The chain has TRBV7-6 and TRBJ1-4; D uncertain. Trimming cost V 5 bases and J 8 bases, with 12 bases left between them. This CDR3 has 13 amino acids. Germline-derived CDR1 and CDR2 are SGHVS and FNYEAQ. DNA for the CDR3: TGTGCCAGCAGCCCTTCGGGCCCAGAAAAACTGTTTTTT. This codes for CASSPSGPEKLFF.

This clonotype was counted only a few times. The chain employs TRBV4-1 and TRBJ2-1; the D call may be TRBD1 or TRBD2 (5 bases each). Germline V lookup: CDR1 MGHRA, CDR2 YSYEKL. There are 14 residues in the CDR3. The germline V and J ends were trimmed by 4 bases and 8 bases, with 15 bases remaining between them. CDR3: CASSRALRDDEQFF. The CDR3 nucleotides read TGCGCCAGCAGCCGGGCCCTCAGGGACGATGAGCAGTTCTTC.

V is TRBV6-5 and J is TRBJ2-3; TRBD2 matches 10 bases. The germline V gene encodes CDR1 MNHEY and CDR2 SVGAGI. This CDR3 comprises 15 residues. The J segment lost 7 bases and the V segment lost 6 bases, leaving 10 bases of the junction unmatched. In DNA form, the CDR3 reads TGTGCCAGCAGACCGACTAGCGGGTCCTTCAATACGCAGTATTTT. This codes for CASRPTSGSFNTQYF.

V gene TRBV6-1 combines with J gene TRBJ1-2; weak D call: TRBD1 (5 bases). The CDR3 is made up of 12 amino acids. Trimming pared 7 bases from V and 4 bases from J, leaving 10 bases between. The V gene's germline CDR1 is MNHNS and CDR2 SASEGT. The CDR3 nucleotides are TGTGCCAGCATGGGGACGGCCTATGGCTACACCTTC. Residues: CASMGTAYGYTF.

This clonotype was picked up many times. The CDR3 sequence is CASSLAARDRVFNEQFF. In DNA, the CDR3 is TGTGCCAGCAGCTTAGCGGCCCGGGACAGGGTCTTCAATGAGCAGTTCTTC. The chain employs TRBV7-6 and TRBJ2-1, with TRBD1 identical over 9 bases. In germline, CDR1 is SGHVS, CDR2 FNYEAQ. The CDR3 is 17 residues long. Trimming cost V 0 bases and J 6 bases; bases outside gene matches: 9.

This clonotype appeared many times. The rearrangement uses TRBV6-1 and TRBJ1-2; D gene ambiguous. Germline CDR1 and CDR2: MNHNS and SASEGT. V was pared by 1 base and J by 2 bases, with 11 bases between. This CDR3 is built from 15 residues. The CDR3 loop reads CASSEGPGRNYGYTF. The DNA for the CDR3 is TGTGCCAGCAGTGAAGGCCCGGGTCGCAACTATGGCTACACCTTC.

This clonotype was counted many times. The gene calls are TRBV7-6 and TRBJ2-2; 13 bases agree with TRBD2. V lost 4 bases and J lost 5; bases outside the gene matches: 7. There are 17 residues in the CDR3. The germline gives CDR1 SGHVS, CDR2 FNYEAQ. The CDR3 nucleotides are TGTGCCAGCAGCTCCTCCGGACTAGCGGGGGAAACCGGGGAGCTGTTTTTT. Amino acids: CASSSSGLAGETGELFF.

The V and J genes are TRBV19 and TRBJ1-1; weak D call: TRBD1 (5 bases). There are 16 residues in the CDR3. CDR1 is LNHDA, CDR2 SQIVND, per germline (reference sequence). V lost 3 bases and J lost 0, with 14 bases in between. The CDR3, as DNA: TGTGCCAGTAGTATCGAGAGGGGAGGTTTGAACACTGAAGCTTTCTTT. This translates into CASSIERGGLNTEAFF.

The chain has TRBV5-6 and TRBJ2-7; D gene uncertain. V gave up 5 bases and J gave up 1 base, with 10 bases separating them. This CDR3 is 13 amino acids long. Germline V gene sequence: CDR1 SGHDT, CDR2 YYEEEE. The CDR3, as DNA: TGTGCCAGCAGTCGTACAGCTTCCTACGAGCAGTACTTC. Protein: CASSRTASYEQYF.

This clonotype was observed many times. The DNA for the CDR3 is TGTGCCAGCGGGACAGGGGGATCTAACTATGGCTACACCTTC. It specifies CASGTGGSNYGYTF. The rearrangement links TRBV6-1 to TRBJ1-2, with 11 bases fitting TRBD1. There are 14 residues in the CDR3. Germline assignment: CDR1 MNHNS and CDR2 SASEGT. The V and J ends lost 8 bases and 0 bases, in that order; junction bases with no gene match: 2.

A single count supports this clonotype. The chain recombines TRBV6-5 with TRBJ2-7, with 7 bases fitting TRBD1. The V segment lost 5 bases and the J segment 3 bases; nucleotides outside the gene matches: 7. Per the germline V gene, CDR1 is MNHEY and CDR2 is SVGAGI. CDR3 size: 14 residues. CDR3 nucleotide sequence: TGTGCCAGCAGTCCCGGGACAGTAATCTACGAGCAGTACGTC. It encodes CASSPGTVIYEQYV.

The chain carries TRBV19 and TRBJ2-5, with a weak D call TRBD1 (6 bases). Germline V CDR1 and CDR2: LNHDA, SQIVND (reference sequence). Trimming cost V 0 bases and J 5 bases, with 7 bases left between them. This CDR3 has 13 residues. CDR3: CASSIERGETQYF. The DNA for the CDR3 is TGTGCCAGTAGTATAGAAAGGGGGGAGACCCAGTACTTC.

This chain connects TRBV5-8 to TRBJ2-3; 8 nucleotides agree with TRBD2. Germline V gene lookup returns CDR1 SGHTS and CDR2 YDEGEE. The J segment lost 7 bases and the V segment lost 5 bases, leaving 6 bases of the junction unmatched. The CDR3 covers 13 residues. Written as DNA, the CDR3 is TGTGCCAGCAGGCGGACTAGCAAGAATACGCAGTATTTT. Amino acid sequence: CASRRTSKNTQYF. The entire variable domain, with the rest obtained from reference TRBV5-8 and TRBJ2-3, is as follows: EAGVTQSPTHLIKTRGQQATLRCSPISGHTSVYWYQQALGLGLQFLLWYDEGEERNRGNFPPRFSGRQFPNYSSELNVNALELEDSALYLCASRRTSKNTQYFGPGTRLTVL.

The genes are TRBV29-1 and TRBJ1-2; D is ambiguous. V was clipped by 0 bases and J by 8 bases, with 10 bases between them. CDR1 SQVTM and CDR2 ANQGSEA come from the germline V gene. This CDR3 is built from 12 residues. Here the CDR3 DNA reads TGCAGCGTTGAAGAGGGTGGGATGGGCTACACCTTC. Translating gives CSVEEGGMGYTF.

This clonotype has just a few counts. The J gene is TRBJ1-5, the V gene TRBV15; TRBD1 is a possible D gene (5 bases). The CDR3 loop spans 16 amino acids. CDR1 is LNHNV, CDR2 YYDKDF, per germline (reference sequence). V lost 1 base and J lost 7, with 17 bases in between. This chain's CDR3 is CATSRARGNSPQPQHF. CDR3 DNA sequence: TGTGCCACCAGCAGAGCCCGGGGGAATAGTCCCCAGCCCCAGCATTTT.